This T cell receptor (beta chain) was sequenced during a study of shared clonotypes between healthy human individuals. Using immunoSEQ multiplex PCR, the repertoire was profiled, and TCRdb retains in-frame clones only, with some absent. This table has about 1.1 million clones, 70% to 80% appearing once. The CDR3 has 12 residues. V dropped 2 bases and J dropped 4 bases, with 8 bases sitting between them. In germline, CDR1 is SQVTM, CDR2 ANQGSEA. Source material: memory CD4+ T cells from PBMCs. Noted subset: CD45RA-negative fraction. The chain couples TRBV29-1 to TRBJ1-2; no firm D call. This TCR came from a man younger than 30 in good health. Some clones in this sample may be carry-over from other donors' samples. The CDR3 loop reads CSVERSSYGYTF. The CDR3, as DNA: TGCAGCGTTGAAAGGAGCTCCTATGGCTACACCTTC.